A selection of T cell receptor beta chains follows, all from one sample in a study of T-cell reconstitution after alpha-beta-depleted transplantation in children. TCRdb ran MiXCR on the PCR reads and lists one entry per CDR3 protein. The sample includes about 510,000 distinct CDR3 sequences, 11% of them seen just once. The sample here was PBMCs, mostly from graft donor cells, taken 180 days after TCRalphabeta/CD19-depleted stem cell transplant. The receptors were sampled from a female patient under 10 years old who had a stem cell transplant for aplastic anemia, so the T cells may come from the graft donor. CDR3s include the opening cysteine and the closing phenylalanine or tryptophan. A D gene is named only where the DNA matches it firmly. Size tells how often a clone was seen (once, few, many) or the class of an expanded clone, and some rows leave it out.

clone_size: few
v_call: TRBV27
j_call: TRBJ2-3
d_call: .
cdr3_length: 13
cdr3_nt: TGTGCCAGCAGTTTTACTCGGTCAGATACGCAGTATTTT
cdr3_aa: CASSFTRSDTQYF

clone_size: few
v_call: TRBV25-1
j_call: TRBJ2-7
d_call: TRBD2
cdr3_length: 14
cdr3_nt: TGTGCCAGCAGTGAAGGAGGGGACTACCACGAGCAGTACTTC
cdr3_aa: CASSEGGDYHEQYF

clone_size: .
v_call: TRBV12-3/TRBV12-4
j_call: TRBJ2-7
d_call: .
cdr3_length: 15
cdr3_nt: TGTGCCAGCAGTTTAACTATGCCTCCCTCCTACGAGCAGTACTTC
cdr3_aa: CASSLTMPPSYEQYF

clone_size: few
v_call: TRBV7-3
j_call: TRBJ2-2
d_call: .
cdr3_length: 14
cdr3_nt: TGTGCCAGCAGCTTAACTAGAGGGACCGGGGAGCTGTTTTTT
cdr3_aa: CASSLTRGTGELFF

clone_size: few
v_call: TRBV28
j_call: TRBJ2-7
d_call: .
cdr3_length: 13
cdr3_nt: TGTGCCAGCTGGGCAGGGGTAAGGAACGAGCAGTACTTC
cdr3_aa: CASWAGVRNEQYF

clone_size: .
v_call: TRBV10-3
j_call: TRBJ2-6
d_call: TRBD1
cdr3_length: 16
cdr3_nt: TGTGCCATCAGTGATCCAGGGGGCGCTGGGGCCAACGTCCTGACTTTC
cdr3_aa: CAISDPGGAGANVLTF

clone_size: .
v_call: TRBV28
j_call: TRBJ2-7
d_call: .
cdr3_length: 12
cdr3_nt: TGTGCCAGCAGAGCCACTTCCTACGAGCAGTACTTC
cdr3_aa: CASRATSYEQYF

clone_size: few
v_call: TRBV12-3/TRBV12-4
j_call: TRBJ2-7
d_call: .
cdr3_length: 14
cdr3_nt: TGTGCCAGCAGTTCCAACCGGGGCTCCTACGAGCAGTACTTC
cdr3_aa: CASSSNRGSYEQYF

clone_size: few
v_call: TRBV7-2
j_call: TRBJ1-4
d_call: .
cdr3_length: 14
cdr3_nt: TGTGCCAGCAGCTTCGGCAGTCGTAATGAAAAACTGTTTTTT
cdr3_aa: CASSFGSRNEKLFF

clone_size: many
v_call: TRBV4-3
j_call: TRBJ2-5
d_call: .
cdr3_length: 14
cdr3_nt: TGCGCCAGCAGCCAAGGTACCAGCGGAGAGACCCAGTACTTC
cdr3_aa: CASSQGTSGETQYF

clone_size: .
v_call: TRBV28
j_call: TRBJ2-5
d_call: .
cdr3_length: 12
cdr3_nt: TGTGCCACTTCAACAGTGGAAGAGACCCAGTACTTC
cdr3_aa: CATSTVEETQYF

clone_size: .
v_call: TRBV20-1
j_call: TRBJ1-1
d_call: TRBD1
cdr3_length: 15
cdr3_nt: TGCAGTGCTAGCCGGGACAGGGGGCGAGGCACTGAAGCTTTCTTT
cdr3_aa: CSASRDRGRGTEAFF

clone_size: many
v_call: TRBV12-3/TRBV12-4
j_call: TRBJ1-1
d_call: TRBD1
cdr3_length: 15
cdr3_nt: TGTGCCAGCAGCGACAGGGGGCTTGCGAACACTGAAGCTTTCTTT
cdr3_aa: CASSDRGLANTEAFF

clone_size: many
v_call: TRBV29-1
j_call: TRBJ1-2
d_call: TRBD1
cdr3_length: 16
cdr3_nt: TGCAGCGTTGTGGACCCTTCCCGGGACAGGGTTTATGGCTACACCTTC
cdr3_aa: CSVVDPSRDRVYGYTF

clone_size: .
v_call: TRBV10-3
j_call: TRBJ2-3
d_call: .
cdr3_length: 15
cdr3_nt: TGTGCCATCAGTGAGTCGGGGCAGGGAACAGATACGCAGTATTTT
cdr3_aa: CAISESGQGTDTQYF

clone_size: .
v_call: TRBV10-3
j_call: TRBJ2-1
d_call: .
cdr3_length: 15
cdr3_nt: TGTGCCATCAGTGAAGGGGGGGGGTCCTACAATGAGCAGTTCTTC
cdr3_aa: CAISEGGGSYNEQFF

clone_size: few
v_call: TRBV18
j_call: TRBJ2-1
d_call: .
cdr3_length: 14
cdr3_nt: TGTGCCAGCTCACCACACCCAACGGCGCATGAGCAGTTCTTC
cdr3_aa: CASSPHPTAHEQFF

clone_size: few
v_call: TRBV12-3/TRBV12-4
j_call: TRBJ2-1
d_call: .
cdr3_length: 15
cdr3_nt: TGTGCCAGCAGTTTACGGGACAACCCCTACAATGAGCAGTTCTTC
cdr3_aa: CASSLRDNPYNEQFF

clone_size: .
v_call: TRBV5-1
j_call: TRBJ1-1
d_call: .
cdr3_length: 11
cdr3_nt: TGCGCCAGCGCGACGGGCCCTGAAGCTTTCTTT
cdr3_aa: CASATGPEAFF